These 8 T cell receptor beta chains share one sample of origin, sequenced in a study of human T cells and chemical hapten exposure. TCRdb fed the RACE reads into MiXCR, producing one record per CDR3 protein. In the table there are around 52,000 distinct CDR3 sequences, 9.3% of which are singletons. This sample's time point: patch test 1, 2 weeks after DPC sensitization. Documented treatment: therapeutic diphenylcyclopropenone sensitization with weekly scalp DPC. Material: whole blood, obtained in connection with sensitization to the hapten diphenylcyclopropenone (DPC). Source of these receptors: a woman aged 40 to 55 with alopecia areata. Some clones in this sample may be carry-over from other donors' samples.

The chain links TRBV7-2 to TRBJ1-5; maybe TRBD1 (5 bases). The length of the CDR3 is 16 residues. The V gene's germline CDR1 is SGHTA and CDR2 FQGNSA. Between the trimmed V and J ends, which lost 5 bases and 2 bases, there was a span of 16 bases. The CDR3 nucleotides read TGTGCCAGCAGCCCCAGGGCAGGATCGGGCAATCAGCCCCAGCATTTT. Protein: CASSPRAGSGNQPQHF.

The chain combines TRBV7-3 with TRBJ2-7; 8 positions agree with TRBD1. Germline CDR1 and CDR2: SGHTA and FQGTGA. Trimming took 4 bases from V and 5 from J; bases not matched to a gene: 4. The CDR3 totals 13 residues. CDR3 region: CASSSTGAHEQYF. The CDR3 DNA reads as TGTGCCAGCAGCTCGACAGGGGCCCACGAGCAGTACTTC.

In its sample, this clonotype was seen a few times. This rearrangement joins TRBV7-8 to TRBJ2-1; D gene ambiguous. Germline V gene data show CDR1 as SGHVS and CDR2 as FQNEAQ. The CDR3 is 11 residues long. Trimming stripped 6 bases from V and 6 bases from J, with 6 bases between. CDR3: CASRITNEQFF. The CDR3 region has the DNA TGTGCCAGCAGGATCACCAATGAGCAGTTCTTC. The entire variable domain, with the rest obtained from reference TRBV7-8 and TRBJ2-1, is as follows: GAGVSQSPRYKVAKRGQDVALRCDPISGHVSLFWYQQALGQGPEFLTYFQNEAQLDKSGLPSDRFFAERPEGSVSTLKIQRTQQEDSAVYLCASRITNEQFFGPGTRLTVL.

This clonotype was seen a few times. Here the CDR3 reads CASSFRRGDEQYF. CDR3 coding DNA: TGTGCCAGCAGTTTTAGACGGGGCGACGAGCAGTACTTC. This chain connects TRBV12-3 or TRBV12-4 to TRBJ2-7; possibly TRBD1 or TRBD2 for D (5 bases each). Trimming took off 3 bases at V and 5 bases at J, with 11 bases between the two ends. The CDR3 has 13 residues.

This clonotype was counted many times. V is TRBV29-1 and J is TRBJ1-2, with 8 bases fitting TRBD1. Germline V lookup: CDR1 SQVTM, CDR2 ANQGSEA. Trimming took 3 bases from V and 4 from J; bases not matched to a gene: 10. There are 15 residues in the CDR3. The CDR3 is CSVDFGQGASYGYTF. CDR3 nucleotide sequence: TGCAGCGTTGACTTTGGGCAGGGGGCGAGCTATGGCTACACCTTC.

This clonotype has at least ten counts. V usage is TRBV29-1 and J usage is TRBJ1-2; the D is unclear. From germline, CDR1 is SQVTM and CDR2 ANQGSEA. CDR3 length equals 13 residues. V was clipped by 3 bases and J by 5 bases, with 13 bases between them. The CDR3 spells CSVDEAIGYGYTF. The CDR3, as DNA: TGCAGCGTTGATGAGGCCATCGGGTATGGCTACACCTTC.

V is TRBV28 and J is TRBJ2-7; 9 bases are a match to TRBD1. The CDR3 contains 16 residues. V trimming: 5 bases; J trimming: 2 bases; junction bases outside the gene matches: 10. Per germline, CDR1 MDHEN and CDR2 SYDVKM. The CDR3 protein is CASSHSRDRVTYEQYF. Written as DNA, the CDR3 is TGTGCCAGCAGTCACTCCCGGGACAGGGTAACCTACGAGCAGTACTTC.

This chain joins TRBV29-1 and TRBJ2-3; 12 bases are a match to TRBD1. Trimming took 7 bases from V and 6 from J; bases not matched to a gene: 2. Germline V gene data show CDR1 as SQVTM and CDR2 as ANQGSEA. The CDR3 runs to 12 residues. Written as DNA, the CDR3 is TGCAGCGGGGACAGGGGGCGGGATACGCAGTATTTT. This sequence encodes CSGDRGRDTQYF.